Listed here are 18 T cell receptor beta chains from one sample, sequenced in a study of T cells in localized non-small cell lung cancer (TCRdb year 2020). Libraries came from the immunoSEQ multiplex PCR assay. Entries here come from immuneACCESS through TCRdb and include only in-frame sequences with V and J called. Some clones fail to appear in such tables; in the studies checked, an unresolved V gene covers under half of the shortfall, and the cause of the remainder is unknown. The sample table lists about 78,000 clones, approximately 84% of them with a count of one. The ten largest clones take up 2.5% to 3% of the sample. The specimen was peripheral blood, collected before any cancer treatment. The source is a man between 40 and 70 years old with stage I lung adenocarcinoma.

The rearrangement links TRBV9 to TRBJ2-4; 14 nucleotides align to TRBD2. Germline CDR1 reads SGDLS; CDR2 reads YYNGEE. The length of the CDR3 is 15 residues. The ends lost 0 bases at V and 13 bases at J; junction bases unmatched: 6. CDR3 in amino acids: CASSVVGTSGSVQYF. The CDR3 DNA sequence: TGTGCCAGCAGCGTAGTAGGGACTAGCGGGAGCGTACAGTACTTC. Supplemented by reference TRBV9 and TRBJ2-4, the full variable domain reads DSGVTQTPKHLITATGQRVTLRCSPRSGDLSVYWYQQSLDQGLQFLIQYYNGEERAKGNILERFSAQQFPDLHSELNLSSLELGDSALYFCASSVVGTSGSVQYFGAGTRLSVL.

The rearrangement joins TRBV2 to TRBJ1-5; the D gene is possibly TRBD1 (5 bases). Trimming took 2 bases from V and 6 from J, leaving 11 bases between them. Germline V CDR1 and CDR2: SNHLY, FYNNEI. CDR3 size: 14 residues. The CDR3 loop is CASSESPQGQPQHF. The CDR3 nucleotides are TGTGCCAGCAGTGAATCCCCCCAGGGTCAGCCCCAGCATTTT.

This clone was recorded only once. This chain uses TRBV7-9 with TRBJ2-5; the D is unclear. This CDR3 has 15 residues. Germline assignment: CDR1 SEHNR and CDR2 FQNEAQ (reference sequence). The V end was cut by 0 bases, the J end by 2 bases, with 10 bases between. CDR3 residues: CASSLAQTPQETQYF. The CDR3 DNA is TGTGCCAGCAGCTTAGCCCAGACACCTCAAGAGACCCAGTACTTC.

This clone was counted once. The V and J genes are TRBV7-8 and TRBJ2-1, with 11 positions matching TRBD2. Germline V gives CDR1 SGHVS, CDR2 FQNEAQ. CDR3 length: 17 residues. J gave up 4 bases and V 1 base, and 6 bases lay outside the gene matches. The CDR3 DNA reads TGTGCCAGCAGCTTAGAAGCCGTAGCGGGGGGGTACAATGAGCAGTTCTTC. As protein: CASSLEAVAGGYNEQFF.

This clone was recorded only once. One end of the junction varies from germline; a read error may be responsible. The chain uses TRBV6-6 and TRBJ1-3; D gene ambiguous. In germline, CDR1 is MNHNY, CDR2 SVGAGI (reference sequence). The CDR3 extends over 14 amino acids. CDR3 bases: TGCGCGACCCTGGGCAGCCTCTCTGGAAACACCATATATTTT. It translates to CATLGSLSGNTIYF.

The chain couples TRBV6-4 to TRBJ2-3, with TRBD2 matching over 7 bases. J gave up 8 bases and V 6 bases, and 8 bases lay outside the gene matches. CDR1 is MRHNA and CDR2 is SNTAGT in the germline V gene. There are 13 residues in the CDR3. In DNA, the CDR3 is TGTGCCAGCAGCAACTCCAGGGAGGGTACGCAGTATTTT. This codes for CASSNSREGTQYF.

This chain uses TRBV11-2 with TRBJ2-5, with 12 bases identical to TRBD2. Germline trimming cut 1 base from V and 6 bases from J; bases unmatched to any gene: 6. In germline, CDR1 is SGHAT, CDR2 FQNNGV. The CDR3 runs to 16 residues. Written as DNA, the CDR3 is TGTGCCAGCAGCTTAGGTGGGGGACTAGCGGGTCAGACCCAGTACTTC. Residues: CASSLGGGLAGQTQYF.

This clone came up a few times. The chain has TRBV7-3 and TRBJ2-7, with D possibly being TRBD1 (6 bases). The CDR3 runs to 13 residues. The germline V gene encodes CDR1 SGHTA and CDR2 FQGTGA. V lost 1 base and J 3 bases, leaving 7 bases between the germline ends. CDR3 region: CASSLIRGYEQYF. CDR3 sequence (DNA): TGTGCCAGCAGCTTAATCAGGGGCTACGAGCAGTACTTC.

The rearrangement uses TRBV6-1 and TRBJ2-7, with 9 bases aligning to TRBD2. V lost 1 base, J lost 5 bases, and 6 bases stayed unmatched. Germline CDR1 MNHNS, CDR2 SASEGT. This CDR3 is 15 amino acids long. The CDR3 protein is CASSEGLAGYHEQYF. CDR3 coding DNA: TGTGCCAGCAGTGAAGGGCTAGCGGGATATCACGAGCAGTACTTC.

J is TRBJ2-7 and V is TRBV7-9, with D tentatively TRBD1 (5 bases). The CDR3 spans 15 residues. Germline V gene data show CDR1 as SEHNR and CDR2 as FQNEAQ (reference sequence). Trimming stripped 5 bases from V and 9 bases from J, with 23 bases between. The CDR3 loop reads CASSHSGSPLQGQYF. CDR3 sequence (DNA): TGTGCCAGCAGCCACTCCGGGTCCCCCCTCCAGGGGCAGTACTTC.

V is TRBV25-1 and J is TRBJ1-2; no firm D call. This CDR3 has 14 residues. V lost 7 bases and J 0 bases, leaving 12 bases between the germline ends. The V gene's germline CDR1 is MGHDK and CDR2 SYGVNS. The CDR3 sequence is CASTAGYSNYGYTF. The CDR3 DNA sequence: TGTGCCAGCACGGCGGGGTACTCTAACTATGGCTACACCTTC.

V is TRBV28 and J is TRBJ2-7, with D uncertain. Germline V gene sequence: CDR1 MDHEN, CDR2 SYDVKM. The V gene lost 6 bases and the J gene lost 3 bases, with 21 bases spanning the gap. CDR3 length equals 16 residues. The CDR3 loop is CASRGKGDRRNYEQYF. CDR3 coding DNA: TGTGCCAGCAGGGGGAAAGGTGACCGACGAAACTACGAGCAGTACTTC.

The chain links TRBV29-1 to TRBJ1-4; D possibly corresponds to TRBD1 (5 bases). Trimming removed 7 bases from V and 2 bases from J, with 14 bases in between. Germline V gene sequence: CDR1 SQVTM, CDR2 ANQGSEA. The CDR3 runs 14 residues. The CDR3 DNA follows: TGCAGCGGATTTCACCGGGACACTAATGAAAAACTGTTTTTT. Protein: CSGFHRDTNEKLFF.

This clone was observed once. The chain carries TRBV19 and TRBJ2-2, with D hard to call. Germline V gene lookup returns CDR1 LNHDA and CDR2 SQIVND (reference sequence). The V gene lost 4 bases and the J gene lost 4 bases, with 13 bases spanning the gap. CDR3 length equals 15 residues. The CDR3 DNA sequence: TGTGCCAGTAGTAGTGGCAGGTCGAGCACCGGGGAGCTGTTTTTT. It codes for CASSSGRSSTGELFF.

The chain is built from TRBV28 and TRBJ1-3; TRBD1 matches 8 bases. The CDR3 length is 17 residues. The ends lost 6 bases at V and 3 bases at J; junction bases unmatched: 13. Germline assignment: CDR1 MDHEN and CDR2 SYDVKM. CDR3 region: CASRDTSGTGDGNTIYF. CDR3 DNA sequence: TGTGCCAGCAGGGACACAAGCGGGACAGGCGATGGAAACACCATATATTTT.

The CDR3 is CASSLGAGLNQPQHF. As DNA, the CDR3 is TGTGCCAGCAGCTTAGGGGCTGGTCTCAATCAGCCCCAGCATTTT. This chain uses TRBV7-6 with TRBJ1-5; no clear D. The V gene's germline CDR1 is SGHVS and CDR2 FNYEAQ. CDR3 length: 15 amino acids. Trimming removed 1 base from V and 3 bases from J, with 10 bases in between. Full variable domain (rest looked up from reference TRBV7-6 and TRBJ1-5): GAGVSQSPRYKVTKRGQDVALRCDPISGHVSLYWYRQALGQGPEFLTYFNYEAQQDKSGLPNDRFSAERPEGSISTLTIQRTEQRDSAMYRCASSLGAGLNQPQHFGDGTRLSIL.

J is TRBJ1-1 and V is TRBV30; D might be TRBD1 (6 bases). The CDR3 has 14 amino acids. CDR1 GTSNPN and CDR2 SVGIG come from the germline V gene (reference sequence). V gave up 2 bases and J gave up 6 bases, with 16 bases separating them. In nucleotides, the CDR3 is TGTGCCTGGAGTAGGGACACAAAAGAGGCTGAAGCTTTCTTT. As protein: CAWSRDTKEAEAFF.

This clone was seen just once. The rearrangement joins TRBV13 to TRBJ2-7; 15 bases fit TRBD2. J was trimmed by 5 bases and V by 4 bases; bases with no gene match: 6. The CDR3 loop spans 16 amino acids. Germline V gene lookup returns CDR1 PRHDT and CDR2 FYEKMQ (reference sequence). The CDR3 coding sequence is TGTGCCAGCAGCTCGGGACTAGCGGGAGGCTTTGACGAGCAGTACTTC. It specifies CASSSGLAGGFDEQYF.